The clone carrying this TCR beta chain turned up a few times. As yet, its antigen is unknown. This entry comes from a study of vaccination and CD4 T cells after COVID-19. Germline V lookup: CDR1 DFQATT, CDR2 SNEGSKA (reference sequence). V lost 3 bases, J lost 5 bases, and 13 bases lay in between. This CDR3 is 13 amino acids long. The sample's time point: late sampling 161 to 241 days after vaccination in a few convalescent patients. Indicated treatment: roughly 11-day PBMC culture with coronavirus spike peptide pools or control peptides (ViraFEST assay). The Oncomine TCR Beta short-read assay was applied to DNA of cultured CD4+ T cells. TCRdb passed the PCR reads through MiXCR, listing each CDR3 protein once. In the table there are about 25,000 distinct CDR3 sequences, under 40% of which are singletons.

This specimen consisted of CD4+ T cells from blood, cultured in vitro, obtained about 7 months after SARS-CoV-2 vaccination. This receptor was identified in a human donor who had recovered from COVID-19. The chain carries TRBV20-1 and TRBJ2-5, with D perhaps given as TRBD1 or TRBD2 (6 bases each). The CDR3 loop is CSASPGGRETQYF. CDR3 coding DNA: TGCAGTGCTAGCCCCGGGGGCCGTGAGACCCAGTACTTC.